This TCR beta chain was captured in a study of T-cell memory formation after mild COVID-19 (dated by TCRdb to about 2021). Turning to the overall study: Most TCR sequence clusters were specific to one of the two donors. In two donors, T-cell clones that expanded and contracted after mild COVID-19 were followed by sequencing TCRalpha and TCRbeta repertoires longitudinally. Two young, previously healthy adult volunteers, one female and one male, were included in the cohort. Results the study describes overall, beyond this receptor: Only two mild cases were covered by the study, and larger cohorts that include severe cases with pre-infection samples were considered necessary. From day 15 to 85, contracting clones showed balanced CD4/CD8 phenotypes, whereas a second wave of clones that expanded from day 15 to 37 leaned towards CD4+. Contracting CD4+ clones appeared mostly in the CM and EM memory subsets, whereas CD8+ clones were enriched in EMRA. The second-wave clones that peaked on day 37 were not confirmed to be SARS-CoV-2 specific. Some responding clones were detected in pre-infection memory, which suggested that pre-existing cross-reactive memory T cells had joined the SARS-CoV-2 response.

Ficoll-Paque density gradient centrifugation was used to isolate PBMCs. As for this clonotype: Its recognized antigen is unknown. Base qualities are not at hand, and no much larger clone is one base apart.

The instrument given in TCRdb is Illumina NovaSeq 6000. Using 5'RACE with constant-segment primers, TCRalpha and TCRbeta cDNA libraries were constructed, with sample barcodes and unique molecular identifiers added in the process. Trizol reagent was used to extract RNA from every sample. Libraries were amplified in two PCR steps, with a second sample barcode and Illumina TruSeq adapters added in the second step. Sequencing of the libraries was done on an Illumina NovaSeq, producing 2 x 150 bp paired-end reads. In the paper's pipeline: Reads were demultiplexed and collapsed into UMI-guided consensus sequences with migec v1.2.7. Using mixcr v2.1.11, UMI consensuses were aligned to TRA and TRB V and J templates and then assembled into clonotypes. Expanded or contracted clonotypes were those called significant by both edgeR and NoisET, with noise models trained on biological replicates. edgeR calls used a false discovery rate-adjusted p below 0.01 and a log2 fold-change threshold of 1. As an exploratory analysis of dynamics, max-normalized trajectories of the 1000 most abundant clonotypes were examined by PCA with hierarchical clustering. Separately sequenced CD4+ and CD8+ repertoires were used to assign the CD4 or CD8 phenotype of responding clones. TCRdb reprocessed the public reads (quality trimming at Q25 with fastp, clone calling with MiXCR) and kept in-frame beta chains. Rows with one shared CDR3 protein collapse into an entry with the most common genes and DNA. The V and J calls come from TCRdb's annotation, not from the publication. Counted in this sample were around 510,000 distinct CDR3 sequences; roughly 20% of them appeared once. Approximately 8% of the sample is held by the ten biggest clonotypes.

Trimming removed 6 bases from V and 4 bases from J; the gene matches leave 14 bases unexplained. CDR1 ENHRY and CDR2 SYGVKD are derived from the germline V gene. The cysteine opens and the phenylalanine closes a CDR3 of 16 amino acids. The only DNA kept is the CDR3, 48 bases in frame from the first base. This chain is built from TRBV10-3 and TRBJ2-7, and 8 junction bases match TRBD2. Sequencing input: PBMCs or a T cell subset sorted from them (not recorded which). The TCR was taken from an adult woman who had mild COVID-19 (a few samples of this study predate the infection). The sample titles of this study are shuffled in the database, so cell type and time point are left out; the donor was told from shared clones. The CDR3 sequence is CAISRGGLAETYEQYF. At the DNA level, the sequence is TGTGCCATCAGCCGGGGGGGTCTAGCGGAGACATACGAGCAGTACTTC.